The 22 T cell receptor beta chains given below trace back to one sample, sequenced in a study of cytomegalovirus exposure and HLA in healthy donors. The study ran its PCR with 60 Vbeta and 13 Jbeta primers. Using immunoSEQ multiplex PCR, the repertoire was profiled, and TCRdb retains in-frame clones only, with some absent. This sample has some 110,000 clones, with roughly four fifths found just once. Sequenced input: PBMCs. The source is a young man in good health and CMV-seropositive.

The chain couples TRBV5-1 to TRBJ2-1; perhaps TRBD2 as D (6 bases). The CDR3 extends over 17 amino acids. Germline values: CDR1 SGHRS, CDR2 YFSETQ. V was trimmed by 1 base and J by 1 base, leaving 15 bases between them. The CDR3 is CASSLLVGGLSYNEQFF. CDR3 sequence (DNA): TGCGCCAGCAGCTTGTTAGTGGGAGGCCTATCCTACAATGAGCAGTTCTTC.

The V call is TRBV4-1, the J call TRBJ2-5; D is possibly TRBD2 (5 bases). The CDR3 is 16 amino acids. V gave up 4 bases and J gave up 2 bases, with 17 bases separating them. Germline CDR1 reads MGHRA; CDR2 reads YSYEKL. CDR3 DNA sequence: TGCGCCAGCAGCCTATTCGGACGGGAAGAACAAGAGACCCAGTACTTC. Amino acid sequence: CASSLFGREEQETQYF.

The chain employs TRBV7-8 and TRBJ1-1; no clear D gene. Germline lookup yields CDR1 SGHVS and CDR2 FQNEAQ. This CDR3 comprises 15 residues. V shed 3 bases and J shed 1 base, with 12 bases lying between them. The CDR3 region has the DNA TGTGCCAGCAGCTTGCGAACTCGCGGGAACACTGAAGCTTTCTTT. Its translation is CASSLRTRGNTEAFF.

The gene calls are TRBV5-5 and TRBJ2-7; 8 bases align to TRBD2. After removal of 1 base from V and 6 bases from J, the junction contained 6 bases not matched to a gene. The germline gives CDR1 SGHKS, CDR2 YYEKEE (reference sequence). CDR3 length: 14 amino acids. The CDR3 DNA reads as TGTGCCAGCAGCTTGTCTGCGGGAGGAAGCGAGCAGTACGTC. Translation: CASSLSAGGSEQYV.

The chain recombines TRBV5-1 with TRBJ1-2; 7 bases map to TRBD1. In germline, CDR1 is SGHRS, CDR2 YFSETQ. J gave up 6 bases and V 2 bases, and 7 bases lay outside the gene matches. The CDR3 is 14 residues long. The CDR3 is CASSFGGGGNGYTF. CDR3 bases: TGCGCCAGCAGCTTTGGAGGAGGGGGCAATGGCTACACCTTC.

The chain is built from TRBV30 and TRBJ2-5; weak D call: TRBD1 (5 bases). Germline CDR1 reads GTSNPN; CDR2 reads SVGIG (reference sequence). V gave up 2 bases and J gave up 5 bases, with 15 bases separating them. This CDR3 is built from 14 residues. CDR3 sequence: CAWSRGGPVETQYF. The CDR3 coding sequence is TGTGCCTGGAGTAGGGGCGGACCTGTGGAGACCCAGTACTTC.

The chain recombines TRBV5-1 with TRBJ2-3, with 8 bases identical to TRBD1. CDR3 size: 15 residues. V was clipped by 5 bases and J by 5 bases; unmatched bases: 10. The V gene's germline CDR1 is SGHRS and CDR2 YFSETQ. For the CDR3, the DNA is TGCGCCAGCAGGGGACAGGCCGCAGGAGGAGATACGCAGTATTTT. It specifies CASRGQAAGGDTQYF.

This clone has just a few counts. The V gene is TRBV5-5, the J gene TRBJ1-1; D is unclear. The CDR3 runs to 13 residues. Germline V CDR1 and CDR2: SGHKS, YYEKEE (reference sequence). Trimming removed 0 bases from V and 9 bases from J, with 12 bases in between. This CDR3 is CASSLEEARQAFF. CDR3 bases: TGTGCCAGCAGCTTGGAAGAGGCCCGCCAAGCTTTCTTT.

This clone has only a few counts. The chain employs TRBV5-6 and TRBJ2-1; 9 bases align to TRBD2. This CDR3 has 14 amino acids. With 5 bases clipped from V and 6 bases from J, the junction kept 6 bases outside the gene matches. The germline V gene has CDR1 SGHDT and CDR2 YYEEEE. In DNA form, the CDR3 reads TGTGCCAGCAGACAAGCGGGAGGTCTCAATGAGCAGTTCTTC. It is translated as CASRQAGGLNEQFF.

The chain links TRBV10-1 to TRBJ1-4, with D uncertain. The V gene's germline CDR1 is WNHNN and CDR2 SYGVQD (reference sequence). The length of the CDR3 is 15 residues. V was trimmed by 6 bases and J by 0 bases, leaving 11 bases between them. The CDR3 loop is CASRVSRATNEKLFF. The CDR3 DNA follows: TGCGCCAGCAGGGTCTCGAGGGCAACTAATGAAAAACTGTTTTTT.

The gene calls are TRBV6-1 and TRBJ2-2; D gene uncertain. This CDR3 spans 15 amino acids. V shed 4 bases and J shed 3 bases, with 12 bases lying between them. Germline V gene sequence: CDR1 MNHNS, CDR2 SASEGT. Here the CDR3 DNA reads TGTGCCAGCAGTGGCGGCCGGTTTGACACCGGGGAGCTGTTTTTT. Translation gives CASSGGRFDTGELFF.

This chain connects TRBV6-1 to TRBJ1-2; TRBD1 matches 7 bases. The CDR3 covers 15 residues. Germline values: CDR1 MNHNS, CDR2 SASEGT. V was pared by 4 bases and J by 8 bases, with 13 bases of the junction left unmatched. The CDR3 reads CASSAQDRPLRGYTF. The DNA of the CDR3 is TGTGCCAGCAGTGCCCAGGACAGGCCCCTGCGGGGCTACACCTTC.

The gene calls are TRBV5-4 and TRBJ1-1, with TRBD1 matching over 11 bases. V shed 0 bases and J 4 bases; nucleotides not matched to a gene: 5. In germline, CDR1 is SGHNT, CDR2 YYREEE (reference sequence). This CDR3 contains 16 residues. The CDR3 sequence is CASSLVGQGASTEAFF. In DNA, the CDR3 is TGTGCCAGCAGCTTGGTCGGACAGGGGGCGAGCACTGAAGCTTTCTTT. Full variable domain (outside the CDR3, taken from reference TRBV5-4 and TRBJ1-1): ETGVTQSPTHLIKTRGQQVTLRCSSQSGHNTVSWYQQALGQGPQFIFQYYREEENGRGNFPPRFSGLQFPNYSSELNVNALELDDSALYLCASSLVGQGASTEAFFGQGTRLTVV.

The rearrangement uses TRBV23-1 and TRBJ2-2; TRBD2 aligns across 11 bases. TRBV23-1 is an ORF, with its function uncertain. The J segment lost 4 bases and the V segment lost 3 bases, leaving 13 bases of the junction unmatched. The CDR3 covers 19 residues. CDR3 sequence reads: CASSHPFSGGAISTGELFF. In DNA form, the CDR3 reads TGCGCCAGCAGTCATCCCTTTAGCGGGGGGGCCATTAGCACCGGGGAGCTGTTTTTT.

The V and J genes are TRBV11-1 and TRBJ2-3, with TRBD1 matching 7 bases. Germline values: CDR1 SGHAT, CDR2 FQDESV (reference sequence). The CDR3 loop spans 15 amino acids. V lost 4 bases and J lost 2; bases outside the gene matches: 6. CDR3: CASSSRGQDTDTQYF. CDR3 DNA sequence: TGTGCCAGCAGCTCTAGGGGGCAGGACACAGATACGCAGTATTTT. Looking up the rest from reference TRBV11-1 and TRBJ2-3 gives the full variable domain: EAEVAQSPRYKITEKSQAVAFWCDPISGHATLYWYRQILGQGPELLVQFQDESVVDDSQLPKDRFSAERLKGVDSTLKIQPAELGDSAMYLCASSSRGQDTDTQYFGPGTRLTVL.

The count of this clone is one. This rearrangement joins TRBV28 to TRBJ1-4, with 9 bases lining up with TRBD1. Germline V gene data show CDR1 as MDHEN and CDR2 as SYDVKM. There are 16 residues in the CDR3. The V segment lost 7 bases and the J segment 8 bases; nucleotides outside the gene matches: 14. CDR3 bases: TGTGCCAGCACCGACTCCGGGACAGGGATGCGCGAAAAACTGTTTTTT. Protein product: CASTDSGTGMREKLFF.

J is TRBJ2-7 and V is TRBV2; possible D gene TRBD1, 6 bases. Germline-derived CDR1 and CDR2 are SNHLY and FYNNEI. The CDR3 extends over 13 amino acids. V was trimmed by 3 bases and J by 9 bases, leaving 15 bases between them. CDR3 in amino acids: CASSDGQGRGQYF. The DNA of the CDR3 is TGTGCCAGCAGTGACGGGCAGGGCAGGGGGCAGTACTTC.

The chain combines TRBV4-1 with TRBJ1-4, with D possibly being TRBD1 (5 bases). The CDR3 covers 20 residues. V shed 1 base and J shed 1 base, with 22 bases lying between them. Per the germline V gene, CDR1 is MGHRA and CDR2 is YSYEKL. The CDR3 DNA reads TGCGCCAGCAGCCAAGGGCGCGGGGCCCATCTTCCAAGAACTAATGAAAAACTGTTTTTT. Its protein product is CASSQGRGAHLPRTNEKLFF.

This clone was found once. V and J are TRBV6-6 and TRBJ1-3; 8 nucleotides line up with TRBD1. CDR1 MNHNY and CDR2 SVGAGI come from the germline V gene (reference sequence). The CDR3 covers 13 residues. V shed 10 bases and J 2 bases; nucleotides not matched to a gene: 4. This CDR3 is CATSDRAGNTIYF. The CDR3 coding sequence is TGTGCCACCTCGGACAGGGCTGGAAACACCATATATTTT.

CDR3 coding DNA: TGTGCCAGCAGTAGAACAGGGGTCCCTAACTATGGCTACACCTTC. Translated, it gives CASSRTGVPNYGYTF. V gene TRBV2 combines with J gene TRBJ1-2; 7 nucleotides align to TRBD1. Germline-derived CDR1 and CDR2 are SNHLY and FYNNEI. This CDR3 has 15 amino acids. The V and J ends lost 5 bases and 0 bases, in that order; junction bases with no gene match: 6.

In nucleotides, the CDR3 is TGTGCCAGCAGTTACGGGGGGGGCTATCACGAGCAGTACTTC. It yields the protein CASSYGGGYHEQYF. The gene calls are TRBV6-5 and TRBJ2-7, with a weak D call TRBD2 (7 bases). CDR1 and CDR2 (germline): MNHEY, SVGAGI. The germline V and J ends were trimmed by 2 bases and 5 bases, with 13 bases remaining between them. The CDR3 loop spans 14 amino acids.

This clone was counted between two and nine times. V and J are TRBV7-9 and TRBJ2-7, with 9 bases lining up with TRBD1. Per germline, CDR1 SEHNR and CDR2 FQNEAQ (reference sequence). Germline trimming cut 5 bases from V and 2 bases from J; bases unmatched to any gene: 7. The CDR3 consists of 15 residues. In DNA form, the CDR3 reads TGTGCCAGCAGCCCCGGGACAGGGATTCCCTACGAGCAGTACGTC. It translates to CASSPGTGIPYEQYV.